The subject of this entry is one T cell receptor (beta chain). Primers included in the PCR were 60 Vbeta and 13 Jbeta primers. Produced via immunoSEQ multiplex PCR; TCRdb's table is partial and in-frame only. The sample includes around 65,000 clones, approximately 67% of them seen just once. This sample is drawn from a study of cytomegalovirus exposure and HLA in healthy donors. The CDR3 contains 18 residues. Trimming removed 2 bases at V and 0 bases at J, with 14 bases between. CDR1 is ENHRY, CDR2 SYGVKD, per germline. The V call is TRBV10-3, the J call TRBJ1-6; D is unresolved. Sequencing was done on a sample of PBMCs. This clonotype was obtained from a man aged 25 to 40 in good health and CMV-seronegative. DNA of the CDR3: TGTGCCATCAGTGAGGGTGGCAGAACCAGCTCCTATAATTCACCCCTCCACTTT. This encodes CAISEGGRTSSYNSPLHF.